This T cell receptor (beta chain) was obtained from a study of glioma-infiltrating T cells. TCR alpha and beta CDR3 regions were amplified from RNA using iRepertoire nested multiplex PCR. MiXCR, applied by TCRdb to the multiplex PCR reads, yields one record per CDR3 protein. The sample carries around 21,000 distinct CDR3 sequences, approximately 23% recorded once. Germline CDR1 is SGHVS and CDR2 is FQNEAQ. Trimming took off 2 bases at V and 8 bases at J, with 16 bases between the two ends. This CDR3 contains 14 residues. Study-level results: CDR3 overlap between tissue and blood was very small.

This clonotype was seen more than once but under ten times. Its antigen remains unknown. This clonotype was sampled from a human donor with low-grade glioma or glioblastoma, undergoing nonglioma brain surgery, or in good health (not recorded which). V and J are TRBV7-8 and TRBJ2-7; no reliable D call. The sequenced material came from glioma tissue, nonneoplastic brain tissue, or PBMCs (not recorded which). CDR3 region: CASSLSPRLDKQYF. The CDR3 DNA sequence: TGTGCCAGCAGCTTATCCCCCAGACTTGATAAGCAGTACTTC.